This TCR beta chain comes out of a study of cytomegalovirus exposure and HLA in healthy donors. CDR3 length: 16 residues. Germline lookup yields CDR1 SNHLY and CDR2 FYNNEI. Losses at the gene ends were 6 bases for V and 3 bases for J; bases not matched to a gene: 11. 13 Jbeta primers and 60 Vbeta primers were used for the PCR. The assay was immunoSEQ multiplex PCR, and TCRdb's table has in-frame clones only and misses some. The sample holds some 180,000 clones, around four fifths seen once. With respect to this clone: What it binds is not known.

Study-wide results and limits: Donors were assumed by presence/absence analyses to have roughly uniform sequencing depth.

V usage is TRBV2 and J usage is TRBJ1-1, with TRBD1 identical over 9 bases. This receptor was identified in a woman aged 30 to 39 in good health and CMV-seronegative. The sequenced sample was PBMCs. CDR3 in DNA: TGTGCCAGCAGCGAAATTGGGACAGGGAGGGACACTGAAGCTTTCTTT. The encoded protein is CASSEIGTGRDTEAFF.